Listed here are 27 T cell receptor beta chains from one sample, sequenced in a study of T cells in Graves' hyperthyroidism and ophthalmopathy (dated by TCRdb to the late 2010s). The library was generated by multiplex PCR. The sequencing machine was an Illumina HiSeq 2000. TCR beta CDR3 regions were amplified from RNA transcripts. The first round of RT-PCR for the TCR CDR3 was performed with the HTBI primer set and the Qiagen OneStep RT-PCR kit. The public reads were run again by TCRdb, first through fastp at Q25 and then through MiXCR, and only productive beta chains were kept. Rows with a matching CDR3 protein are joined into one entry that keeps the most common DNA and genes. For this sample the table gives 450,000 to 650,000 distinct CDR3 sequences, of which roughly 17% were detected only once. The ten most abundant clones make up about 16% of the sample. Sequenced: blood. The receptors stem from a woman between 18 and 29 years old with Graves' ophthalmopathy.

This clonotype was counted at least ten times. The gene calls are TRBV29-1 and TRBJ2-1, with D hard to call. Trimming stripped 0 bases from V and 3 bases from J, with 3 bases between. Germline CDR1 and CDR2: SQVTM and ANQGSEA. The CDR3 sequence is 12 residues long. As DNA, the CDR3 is TGCAGCGTTGAAGAGGGCTACAATGAGCAGTTCTTC. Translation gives CSVEEGYNEQFF.

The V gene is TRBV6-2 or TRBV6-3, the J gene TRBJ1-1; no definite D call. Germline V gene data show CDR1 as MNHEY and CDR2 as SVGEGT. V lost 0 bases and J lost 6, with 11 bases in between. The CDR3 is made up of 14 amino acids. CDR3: CASSYSVQTSEAFF. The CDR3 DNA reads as TGTGCCAGCAGTTACTCGGTACAGACCTCTGAAGCTTTCTTT.

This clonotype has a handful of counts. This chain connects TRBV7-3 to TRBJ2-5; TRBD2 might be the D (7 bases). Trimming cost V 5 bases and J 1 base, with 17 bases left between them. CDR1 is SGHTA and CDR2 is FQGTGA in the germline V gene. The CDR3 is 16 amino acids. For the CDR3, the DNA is TGTGCCAGCAGCCCCTCTAGCGGACAGCTCCAAGAGACCCAGTACTTC. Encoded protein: CASSPSSGQLQETQYF.

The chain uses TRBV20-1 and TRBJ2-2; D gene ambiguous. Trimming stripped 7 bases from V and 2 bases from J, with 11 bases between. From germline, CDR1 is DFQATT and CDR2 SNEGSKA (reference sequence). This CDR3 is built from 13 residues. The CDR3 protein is CSGLGLNTGELFF. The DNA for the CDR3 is TGCAGTGGCCTCGGGCTCAACACCGGGGAGCTGTTTTTT.

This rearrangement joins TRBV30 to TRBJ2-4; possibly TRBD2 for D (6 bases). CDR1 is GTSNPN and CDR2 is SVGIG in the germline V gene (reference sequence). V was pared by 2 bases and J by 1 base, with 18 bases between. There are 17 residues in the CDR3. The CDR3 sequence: CAWSPRDSEVAKNIQYF. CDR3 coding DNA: TGTGCCTGGAGTCCTCGGGACTCCGAGGTGGCCAAAAACATTCAGTACTTC.

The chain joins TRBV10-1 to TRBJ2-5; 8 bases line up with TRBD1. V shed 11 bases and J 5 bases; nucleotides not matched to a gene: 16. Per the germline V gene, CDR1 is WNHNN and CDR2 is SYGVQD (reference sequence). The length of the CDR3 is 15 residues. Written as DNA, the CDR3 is TGCGCCGATAACCGGCGGCAGGGGGCTCGCGAGACCCAGTACTTC. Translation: CADNRRQGARETQYF.

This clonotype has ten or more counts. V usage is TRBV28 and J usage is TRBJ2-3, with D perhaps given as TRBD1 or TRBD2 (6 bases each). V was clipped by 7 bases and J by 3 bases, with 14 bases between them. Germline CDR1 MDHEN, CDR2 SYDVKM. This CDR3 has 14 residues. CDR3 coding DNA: TGTGCCAGCAAGGGGGACGGAGGGACAGATACGCAGTATTTT. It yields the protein CASKGDGGTDTQYF.

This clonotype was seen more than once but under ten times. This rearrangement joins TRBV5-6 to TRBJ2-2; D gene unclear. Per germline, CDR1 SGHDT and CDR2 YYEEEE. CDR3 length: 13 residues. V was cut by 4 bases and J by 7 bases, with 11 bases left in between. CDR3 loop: CASSPPLGGELFF. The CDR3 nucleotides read TGTGCCAGCAGCCCACCCCTGGGCGGGGAGCTGTTTTTT.

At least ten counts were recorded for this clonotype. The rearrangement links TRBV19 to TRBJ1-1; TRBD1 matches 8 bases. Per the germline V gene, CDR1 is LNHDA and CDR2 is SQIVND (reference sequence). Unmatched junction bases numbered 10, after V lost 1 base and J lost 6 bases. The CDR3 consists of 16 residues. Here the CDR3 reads CASSIGYRQGPAEAFF. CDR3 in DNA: TGTGCCAGTAGTATAGGCTATCGACAGGGGCCCGCTGAAGCTTTCTTT.

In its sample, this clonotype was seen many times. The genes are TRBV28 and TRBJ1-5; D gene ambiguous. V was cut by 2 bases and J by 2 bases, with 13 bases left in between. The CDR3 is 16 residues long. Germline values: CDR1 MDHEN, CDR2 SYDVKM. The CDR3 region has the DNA TGTGCCAGCAGTTTACCGCCAAGGGCTGGCAATCAGCCCCAGCATTTT. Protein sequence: CASSLPPRAGNQPQHF.

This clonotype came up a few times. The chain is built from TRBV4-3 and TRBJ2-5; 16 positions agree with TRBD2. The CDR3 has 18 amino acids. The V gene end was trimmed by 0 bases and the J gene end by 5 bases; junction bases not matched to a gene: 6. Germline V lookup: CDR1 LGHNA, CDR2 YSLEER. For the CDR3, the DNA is TGCGCCAGCAGCCAAGAAGGGACTAGCGGGAGGGCCGGGGAGACCCAGTACTTC. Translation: CASSQEGTSGRAGETQYF.

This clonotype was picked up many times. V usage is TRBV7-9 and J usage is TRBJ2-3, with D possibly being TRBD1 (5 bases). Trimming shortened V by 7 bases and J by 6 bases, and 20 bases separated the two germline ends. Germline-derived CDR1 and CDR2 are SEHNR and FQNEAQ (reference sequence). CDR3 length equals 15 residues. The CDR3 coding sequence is TGTGCCAGCACTCGTCCGATGAAGGGGCGGGATACGCAGTATTTT. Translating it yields CASTRPMKGRDTQYF.

The CDR3 here is CASSRDTQTSGNTIYF. Here the CDR3 DNA reads TGTGCCAGCAGTAGGGACACTCAAACCTCTGGAAACACCATATATTTT. This chain connects TRBV6-1 to TRBJ1-3; a weak D match, TRBD1 (6 bases). The CDR3 totals 16 residues. Germline V gene sequence: CDR1 MNHNS, CDR2 SASEGT. The V end lost 5 bases, the J end lost 0 bases, and 14 bases lay between the germline ends.

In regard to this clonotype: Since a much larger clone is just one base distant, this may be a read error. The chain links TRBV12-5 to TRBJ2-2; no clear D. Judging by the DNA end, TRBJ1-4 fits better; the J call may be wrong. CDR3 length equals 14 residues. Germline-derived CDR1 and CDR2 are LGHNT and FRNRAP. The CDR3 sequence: CAPPVDGANGKLFF. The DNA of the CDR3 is TGTGCTCCCCCGGTGGACGGAGCTAATGGAAAACTGTTTTTT.

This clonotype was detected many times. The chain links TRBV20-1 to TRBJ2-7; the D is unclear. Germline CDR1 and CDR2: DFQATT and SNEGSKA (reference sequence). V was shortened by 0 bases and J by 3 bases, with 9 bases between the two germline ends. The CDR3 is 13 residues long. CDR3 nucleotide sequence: TGCAGTGCTAGAGATCACCTCCACTACGAGCAGTACTTC. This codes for CSARDHLHYEQYF.

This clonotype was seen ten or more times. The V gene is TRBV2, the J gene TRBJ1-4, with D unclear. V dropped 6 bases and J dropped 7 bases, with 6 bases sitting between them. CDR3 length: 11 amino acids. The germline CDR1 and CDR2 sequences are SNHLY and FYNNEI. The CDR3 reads CASSVSEKLFF. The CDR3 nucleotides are TGTGCCAGCAGCGTCAGTGAAAAACTGTTTTTT.

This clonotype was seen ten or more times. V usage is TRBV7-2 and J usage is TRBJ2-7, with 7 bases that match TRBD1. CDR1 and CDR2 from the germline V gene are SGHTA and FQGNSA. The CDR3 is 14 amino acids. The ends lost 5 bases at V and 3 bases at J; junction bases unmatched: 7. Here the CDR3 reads CASSPSRDSYEQYF. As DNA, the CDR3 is TGTGCCAGCAGCCCGTCCCGGGACAGCTACGAGCAGTACTTC.

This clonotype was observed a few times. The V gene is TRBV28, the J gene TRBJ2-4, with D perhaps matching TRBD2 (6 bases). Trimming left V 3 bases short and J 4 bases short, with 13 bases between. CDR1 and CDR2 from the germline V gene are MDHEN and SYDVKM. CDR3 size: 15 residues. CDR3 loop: CASSLVAELKNIQYF. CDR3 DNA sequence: TGTGCCAGCAGTTTGGTAGCGGAATTAAAAAACATTCAGTACTTC.

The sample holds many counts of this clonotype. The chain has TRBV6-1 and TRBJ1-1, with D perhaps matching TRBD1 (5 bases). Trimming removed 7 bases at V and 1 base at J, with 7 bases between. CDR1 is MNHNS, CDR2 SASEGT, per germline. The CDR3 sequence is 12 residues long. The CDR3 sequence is CASNQGNTEAFF. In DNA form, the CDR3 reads TGTGCCAGCAATCAGGGGAACACTGAAGCTTTCTTT.

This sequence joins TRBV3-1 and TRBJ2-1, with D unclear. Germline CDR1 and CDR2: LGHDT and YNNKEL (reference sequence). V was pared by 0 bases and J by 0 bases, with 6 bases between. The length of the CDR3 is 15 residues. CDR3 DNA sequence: TGTGCCAGCAGCCAAGACTGGGGCTCCTACAATGAGCAGTTCTTC. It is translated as CASSQDWGSYNEQFF.

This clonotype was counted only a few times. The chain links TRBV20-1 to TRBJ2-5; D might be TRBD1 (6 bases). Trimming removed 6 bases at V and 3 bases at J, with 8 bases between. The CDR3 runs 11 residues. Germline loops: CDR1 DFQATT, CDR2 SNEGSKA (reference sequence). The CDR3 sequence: CSATGKETQYF. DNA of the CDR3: TGCAGTGCCACAGGGAAAGAGACCCAGTACTTC.

CDR3 nucleotide sequence: TGTGCCAGCCACCTCTTGACGGGAGGTACCTACGAGCAGTACTTC. Its translation is CASHLLTGGTYEQYF. This chain joins TRBV28 and TRBJ2-7, with 7 nucleotides matching TRBD2. Germline V gene data show CDR1 as MDHEN and CDR2 as SYDVKM. With V trimmed by 8 bases and J by 2 bases, 12 bases remained unmatched. The CDR3 sequence is 15 residues long.

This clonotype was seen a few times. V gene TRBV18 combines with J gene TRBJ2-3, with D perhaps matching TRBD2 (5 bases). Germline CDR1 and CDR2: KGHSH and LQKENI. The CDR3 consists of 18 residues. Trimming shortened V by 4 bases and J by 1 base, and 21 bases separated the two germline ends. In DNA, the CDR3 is TGTGCCAGCTCACTAACACCAGTCGGAGGACGCGGCACAGATACGCAGTATTTT. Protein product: CASSLTPVGGRGTDTQYF. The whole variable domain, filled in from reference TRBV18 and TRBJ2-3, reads NAGVMQNPRHLVRRRGQEARLRCSPMKGHSHVYWYRQLPEEGLKFMVYLQKENIIDESGMPKERFSAEFPKEGPSILRIQQVVRGDSAAYFCASSLTPVGGRGTDTQYFGPGTRLTVL.

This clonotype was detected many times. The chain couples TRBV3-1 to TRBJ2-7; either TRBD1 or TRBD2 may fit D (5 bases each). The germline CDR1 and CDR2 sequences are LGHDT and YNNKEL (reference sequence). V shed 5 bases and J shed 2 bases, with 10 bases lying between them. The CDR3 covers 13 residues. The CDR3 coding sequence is TGTGCCAGCAGCGGGGGATTACCCTACGAGCAGTACTTC. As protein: CASSGGLPYEQYF.

CDR3 loop: CSARWGAVYNTEAFF. The CDR3 DNA sequence: TGCAGTGCTAGATGGGGTGCGGTCTATAACACTGAAGCTTTCTTT. The V and J genes are TRBV20-1 and TRBJ1-1; D gene ambiguous. The V gene lost 2 bases and the J gene lost 2 bases, with 15 bases spanning the gap. The CDR3 consists of 15 residues. CDR1 and CDR2 from the germline V gene are DFQATT and SNEGSKA (reference sequence).

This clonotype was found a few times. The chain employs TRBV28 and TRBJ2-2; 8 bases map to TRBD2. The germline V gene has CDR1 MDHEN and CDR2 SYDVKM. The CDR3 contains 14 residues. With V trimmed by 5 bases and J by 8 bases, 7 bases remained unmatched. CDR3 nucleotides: TGTGCCAGCAGTAGGAGCGGGGGTACGGGGGAGCTGTTTTTT. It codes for CASSRSGGTGELFF.

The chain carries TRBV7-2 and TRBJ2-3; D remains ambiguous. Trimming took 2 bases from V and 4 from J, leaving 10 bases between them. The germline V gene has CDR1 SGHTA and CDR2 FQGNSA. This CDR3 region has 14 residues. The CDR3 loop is CASSLFLRADTQYF. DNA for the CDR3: TGTGCCAGCAGCTTATTTCTTAGAGCAGATACGCAGTATTTT.